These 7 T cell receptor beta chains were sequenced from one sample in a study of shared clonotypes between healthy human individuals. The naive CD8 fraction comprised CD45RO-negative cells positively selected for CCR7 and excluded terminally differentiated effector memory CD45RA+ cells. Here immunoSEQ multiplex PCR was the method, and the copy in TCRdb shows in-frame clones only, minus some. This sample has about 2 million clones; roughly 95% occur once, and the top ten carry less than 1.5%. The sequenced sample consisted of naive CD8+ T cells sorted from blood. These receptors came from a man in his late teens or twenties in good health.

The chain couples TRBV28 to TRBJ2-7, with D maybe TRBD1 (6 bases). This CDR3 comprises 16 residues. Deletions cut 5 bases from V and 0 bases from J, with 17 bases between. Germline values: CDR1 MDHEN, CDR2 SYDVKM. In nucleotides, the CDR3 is TGTGCCAGCAGTACCGTGACAGGCCCGTACTCCTACGAGCAGTACTTC. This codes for CASSTVTGPYSYEQYF.

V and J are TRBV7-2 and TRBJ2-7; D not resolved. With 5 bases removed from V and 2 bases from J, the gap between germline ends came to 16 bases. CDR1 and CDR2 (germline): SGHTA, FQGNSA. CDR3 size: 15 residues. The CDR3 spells CASSVLDVLPYEQYF. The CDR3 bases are TGTGCCAGCAGCGTCTTAGACGTACTTCCCTACGAGCAGTACTTC.

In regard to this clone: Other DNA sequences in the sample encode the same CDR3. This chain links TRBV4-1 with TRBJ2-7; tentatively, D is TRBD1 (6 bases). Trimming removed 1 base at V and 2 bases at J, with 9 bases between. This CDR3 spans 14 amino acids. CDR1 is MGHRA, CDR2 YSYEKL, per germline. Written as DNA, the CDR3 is TGCGCCAGCAGCCAAGCAGGGGACCCCTACGAGCAGTACTTC. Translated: CASSQAGDPYEQYF.

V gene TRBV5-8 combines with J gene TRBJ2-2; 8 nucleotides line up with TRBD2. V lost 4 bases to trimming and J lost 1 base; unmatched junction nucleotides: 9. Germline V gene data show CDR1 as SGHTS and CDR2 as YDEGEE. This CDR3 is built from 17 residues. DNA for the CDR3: TGTGCCAGCAGCGGTTGGGGTAGCGGGGTGAACACCGGGGAGCTGTTTTTT. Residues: CASSGWGSGVNTGELFF. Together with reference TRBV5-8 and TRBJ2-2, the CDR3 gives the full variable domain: EAGVTQSPTHLIKTRGQQATLRCSPISGHTSVYWYQQALGLGLQFLLWYDEGEERNRGNFPPRFSGRQFPNYSSELNVNALELEDSALYLCASSGWGSGVNTGELFFGEGSRLTVL.

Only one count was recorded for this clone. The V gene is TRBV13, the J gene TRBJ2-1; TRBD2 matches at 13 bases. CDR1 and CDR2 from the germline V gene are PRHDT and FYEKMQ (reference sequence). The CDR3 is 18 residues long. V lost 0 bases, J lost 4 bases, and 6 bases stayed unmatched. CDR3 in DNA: TGTGCCAGCAGCTTAGGCCTCGGACTAGCGGGGGATTACAATGAGCAGTTCTTC. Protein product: CASSLGLGLAGDYNEQFF.

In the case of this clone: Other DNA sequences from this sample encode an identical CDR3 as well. The CDR3 protein is CASSSRGGGETQYF. CDR3 DNA: TGTGCCAGCAGTTCGAGGGGGGGCGGGGAGACCCAGTACTTC. The V and J genes are TRBV28 and TRBJ2-5; TRBD2 is a possible D gene (7 bases). Germline assignment: CDR1 MDHEN and CDR2 SYDVKM. The CDR3 runs to 14 residues. V was shortened by 4 bases and J by 5 bases, with 14 bases between the two germline ends.

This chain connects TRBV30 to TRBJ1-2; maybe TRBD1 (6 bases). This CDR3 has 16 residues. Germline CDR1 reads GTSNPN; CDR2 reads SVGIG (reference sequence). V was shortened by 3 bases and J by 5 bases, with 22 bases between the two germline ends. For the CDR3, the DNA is TGTGCCTGGAGGGGGACATACTCAGGACAGCGTTATGGCTACACCTTC. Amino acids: CAWRGTYSGQRYGYTF.